Listed here are 19 T cell receptor beta chains from one sample, sequenced in a study of shared clonotypes between healthy human individuals. Using immunoSEQ multiplex PCR, the repertoire was profiled, and TCRdb retains in-frame clones only, with some absent. The sample carries about 2,200,000 clones, approximately 94% recorded once. The naive CD8 population came from CD45RO-negative cells selected for CCR7, without terminally differentiated effector memory CD45RA+ cells. Sequencing used naive CD8+ T cells from PBMCs. The receptor source for this set is a young man in good health. Some clones in this sample may be carry-over from other donors' samples.

The chain carries TRBV7-3 and TRBJ2-3; no clear D. CDR3 size: 17 residues. Looked up from germline, CDR1 is SGHTA and CDR2 is FQGTGA. With 2 bases removed from V and 0 bases from J, the gap between germline ends came to 15 bases. The CDR3 DNA is TGTGCCAGCAGCTTAGGGCGTAGAGGAACTAGCACAGATACGCAGTATTTT. Its translation: CASSLGRRGTSTDTQYF.

The chain uses TRBV7-2 and TRBJ2-2, with 7 bases lining up with TRBD2. Germline assignment: CDR1 SGHTA and CDR2 FQGNSA. The CDR3 sequence is 16 residues long. The ends lost 3 bases at V and 4 bases at J; junction bases unmatched: 8. The CDR3: CASSFRGRAGTGELFF. CDR3 DNA: TGTGCCAGCAGCTTTCGGGGGAGGGCCGGCACCGGGGAGCTGTTTTTT.

This rearrangement joins TRBV7-9 to TRBJ1-4; 7 bases map to TRBD1. Germline values: CDR1 SEHNR, CDR2 FQNEAQ (reference sequence). V dropped 4 bases and J dropped 7; count of bases not matched to a gene: 9. The CDR3 runs 15 residues. DNA for the CDR3: TGTGCCAGCAGCTCCTTCGACAGGGTTGGTGAAAAACTGTTTTTT. As protein: CASSSFDRVGEKLFF.

The V and J genes are TRBV9 and TRBJ2-2; perhaps TRBD2 as D (6 bases). This CDR3 comprises 15 residues. Germline V CDR1 and CDR2: SGDLS, YYNGEE. Trimming cost V 5 bases and J 6 bases, with 17 bases left between them. The CDR3 DNA reads as TGTGCCAGCAGAAACGGGTTGAGGGAGGCCGGGGAGCTGTTTTTT. It yields the protein CASRNGLREAGELFF.

This rearrangement joins TRBV7-6 to TRBJ2-7, with TRBD2 identical over 11 bases. Per the germline V gene, CDR1 is SGHVS and CDR2 is FNYEAQ. V dropped 5 bases and J dropped 0; count of bases not matched to a gene: 6. This CDR3 is 16 amino acids long. CDR3 sequence reads: CASSQGGLADSYEQYF. As DNA, the CDR3 is TGTGCCAGCAGCCAAGGGGGACTAGCGGACTCCTACGAGCAGTACTTC.

In regard to this clone: Other DNA variants within this sample encode the same CDR3. This rearrangement joins TRBV4-1 to TRBJ2-7, with 7 positions matching TRBD2. The CDR3 is made up of 11 amino acids. CDR1 and CDR2 from the germline V gene are MGHRA and YSYEKL. With V trimmed by 5 bases and J by 7 bases, 2 bases remained unmatched. Here the CDR3 reads CASSTGGEQYF. DNA for the CDR3: TGCGCCAGCAGCACCGGGGGGGAGCAGTACTTC.

V and J are TRBV5-4 and TRBJ1-2; possible D gene TRBD1, 6 bases. The CDR3 is 15 amino acids. Germline lookup yields CDR1 SGHNT and CDR2 YYREEE (reference sequence). V shed 9 bases and J shed 2 bases, with 20 bases lying between them. CDR3 protein: CAIGTDSLMNYGYTF. In DNA form, the CDR3 reads TGTGCCATCGGGACGGACAGCTTAATGAACTATGGCTACACCTTC. The full variable domain, with the rest looked up from reference TRBV5-4 and TRBJ1-2, is ETGVTQSPTHLIKTRGQQVTLRCSSQSGHNTVSWYQQALGQGPQFIFQYYREEENGRGNFPPRFSGLQFPNYSSELNVNALELDDSALYLCAIGTDSLMNYGYTFGSGTRLTVV.

The chain uses TRBV27 and TRBJ2-5, with D uncertain. The CDR3 is 13 amino acids. The germline V and J ends were trimmed by 6 bases and 5 bases, with 13 bases remaining between them. Germline V gene lookup returns CDR1 MNHEY and CDR2 SMNVEV (reference sequence). The chain's CDR3 is CASRAELEETQYF. The CDR3 DNA is TGTGCCAGCAGGGCAGAGCTCGAGGAGACCCAGTACTTC.

The chain joins TRBV4-3 to TRBJ1-1, with D perhaps TRBD1 (6 bases). Germline assignment: CDR1 LGHNA and CDR2 YSLEER. The CDR3 has 16 amino acids. V gave up 3 bases and J gave up 3 bases, with 17 bases separating them. The CDR3 nucleotides are TGCGCCAGCAGCCAGCGAATCGAGGGGGAGCACACTGAAGCTTTCTTT. Translating it yields CASSQRIEGEHTEAFF.

A remark on this clone: This sample includes further DNA sequences coding for the same CDR3. V and J are TRBV5-1 and TRBJ2-7; 9 bases are a match to TRBD1. This CDR3 is built from 14 residues. CDR1 is SGHRS and CDR2 is YFSETQ in the germline V gene. Trimming removed 4 bases from V and 2 bases from J; junction bases left unmatched: 4. The CDR3 loop reads CASSSRDRAYEQYF. CDR3 in DNA: TGCGCCAGCAGCAGCCGGGACAGGGCCTACGAGCAGTACTTC.

This sequence joins TRBV19 and TRBJ2-7, with TRBD1 matching over 7 bases. The CDR3 spans 17 residues. The J segment lost 9 bases and the V segment lost 3 bases, leaving 20 bases of the junction unmatched. CDR1 and CDR2 from the germline V gene are LNHDA and SQIVND (reference sequence). The CDR3 here is CASSIDLRTGGGFGQYF. In DNA, the CDR3 is TGTGCCAGTAGTATCGACCTCCGGACAGGTGGAGGTTTTGGGCAGTACTTC. Based on the CDR3 plus reference TRBV19 and TRBJ2-7, the full variable domain is DGGITQSPKYLFRKEGQNVTLSCEQNLNHDAMYWYRQDPGQGLRLIYYSQIVNDFQKGDIAEGYSVSREKKESFPLTVTSAQKNPTAFYLCASSIDLRTGGGFGQYFGPGTRLTVT.

The genes are TRBV6-1 and TRBJ2-2, with a weak D call TRBD2 (5 bases). The germline V and J ends were trimmed by 6 bases and 7 bases, with 21 bases remaining between them. CDR3 length: 16 amino acids. Germline assignment: CDR1 MNHNS and CDR2 SASEGT. The DNA for the CDR3 is TGTGCCAGCAGGGAACGGACTTCCCCGATCCACGGGGAGCTGTTTTTT. It codes for CASRERTSPIHGELFF.

Note on this clone: The same CDR3 also results from other DNA sequences found in this sample. The CDR3 DNA reads as TGTGCCAGCAGCTTAGGGACAGCGAGCACAGATACGCAGTATTTT. This translates into CASSLGTASTDTQYF. This rearrangement joins TRBV7-9 to TRBJ2-3; D is possibly TRBD1 (6 bases). The CDR3 loop spans 15 amino acids. The V gene lost 1 base and the J gene lost 0 bases, with 8 bases spanning the gap. Germline V lookup: CDR1 SEHNR, CDR2 FQNEAQ (reference sequence).

The CDR3 bases are TGTGCCAGCAGCTTTACCTCTTTGGGACTAGCGGGAGGGCCCTACGAGCAGTACTTC. It specifies CASSFTSLGLAGGPYEQYF. The chain joins TRBV7-9 to TRBJ2-7, with 16 bases fitting TRBD2. Trimming took 3 bases from V and 2 from J; bases not matched to a gene: 10. From germline, CDR1 is SEHNR and CDR2 FQNEAQ (reference sequence). This CDR3 has 19 amino acids. The whole variable domain, remainder taken from reference TRBV7-9 and TRBJ2-7, is DTGVSQNPRHKITKRGQNVTFRCDPISEHNRLYWYRQTLGQGPEFLTYFQNEAQLEKSRLLSDRFSAERPKGSFSTLEIQRTEQGDSAMYLCASSFTSLGLAGGPYEQYFGPGTRLTVT.

V is TRBV11-2 and J is TRBJ2-7; D may be TRBD1 (6 bases). Germline V CDR1 and CDR2: SGHAT, FQNNGV. This CDR3 comprises 15 residues. Trimming removed 1 base at V and 3 bases at J, with 13 bases between. CDR3 residues: CASSLGTGTRYEQYF. CDR3 nucleotide sequence: TGTGCCAGCAGCTTAGGTACAGGGACACGCTACGAGCAGTACTTC.

This chain joins TRBV7-9 and TRBJ2-3; D possibly matches TRBD1 or TRBD2 (5 bases each). The CDR3 is made up of 18 amino acids. V dropped 8 bases and J dropped 0 bases, with 24 bases sitting between them. The V gene's germline CDR1 is SEHNR and CDR2 FQNEAQ (reference sequence). The CDR3 sequence is CASSSHRDLQSSTDTQYF. The CDR3 DNA follows: TGTGCCAGCTCTTCTCACCGGGACCTGCAGTCTAGCACAGATACGCAGTATTTT.

This chain connects TRBV7-3 to TRBJ2-6, with D possibly matching TRBD1 (5 bases). CDR3 size: 18 residues. V was clipped by 0 bases and J by 0 bases, with 12 bases between them. The V gene's germline CDR1 is SGHTA and CDR2 FQGTGA. CDR3 in amino acids: CASSLTRVALSGANVLTF. The DNA of the CDR3 is TGTGCCAGCAGCTTAACCAGGGTGGCCCTCTCTGGGGCCAACGTCCTGACTTTC.

This clone was detected only once. The CDR3 here is CASSSRAVLLSADTQYF. The CDR3 DNA reads as TGTGCCAGTAGTTCCCGAGCCGTTCTCTTAAGCGCAGATACGCAGTATTTT. This chain connects TRBV19 to TRBJ2-3, with unresolved D. Between the trimmed V and J ends, which lost 5 bases and 4 bases, there was a span of 22 bases. The CDR3 has 17 amino acids. CDR1 is LNHDA and CDR2 is SQIVND in the germline V gene (reference sequence).

The gene calls are TRBV9 and TRBJ2-1, with D unresolved. This CDR3 has 14 amino acids. The ends were cut back, 4 bases at V and 2 bases at J, with 10 bases in the middle. Per the germline V gene, CDR1 is SGDLS and CDR2 is YYNGEE. The CDR3 coding sequence is TGTGCCAGCAGCTCTACTGTGACCTACAATGAGCAGTTCTTC. Amino acids: CASSSTVTYNEQFF.